Shown below are 26 T cell receptor beta chains from a single sample sequenced in a study of shared clonotypes between healthy human individuals. Only in-frame clones appear in the TCRdb table, and some are missing; sequencing was by immunoSEQ multiplex PCR. Among 2 million to 2.5 million clones listed, more than 90% were seen once. Sample: naive CD4+ T cells sorted from blood. Documented subset: CD45RA+ positively selected. Receptors were obtained from a man younger than 30 in good health.

The V gene is TRBV2, the J gene TRBJ2-1; maybe TRBD2 (6 bases). The germline gives CDR1 SNHLY, CDR2 FYNNEI. V lost 6 bases to trimming and J lost 5 bases, with 14 bases between them. The CDR3 spans 14 residues. Here the CDR3 reads CASRGVAADNEQFF. DNA of the CDR3: TGTGCCAGCAGGGGGGTAGCGGCTGACAATGAGCAGTTCTTC.

The gene calls are TRBV5-6 and TRBJ2-7; TRBD1 agrees at 12 bases. The CDR3 has 15 residues. Germline V gives CDR1 SGHDT, CDR2 YYEEEE. V shed 3 bases and J 4 bases; nucleotides not matched to a gene: 5. The CDR3 region has the DNA TGTGCCAGCAGCTCAGGGACAGGGGGCGGATACGAGCAGTACTTC. Its protein is CASSSGTGGGYEQYF.

The chain is built from TRBV19 and TRBJ2-3; unclear D gene. V was shortened by 1 base and J by 0 bases, with 8 bases between the two germline ends. Germline CDR1 and CDR2: LNHDA and SQIVND (reference sequence). The CDR3 spans 15 residues. Here the CDR3 reads CASSIGIASTDTQYF. The CDR3 bases are TGTGCCAGTAGTATAGGCATTGCTAGCACAGATACGCAGTATTTT.

The chain carries TRBV9 and TRBJ1-1; 8 bases are shared with TRBD1. The germline V gene encodes CDR1 SGDLS and CDR2 YYNGEE. This CDR3 is 15 amino acids long. V shed 2 bases, J shed 7 bases, and the junction held 10 bases outside the gene matches. In nucleotides, the CDR3 is TGTGCCAGCAGCGTTGCTACACCGGGACAGGTTGAAGCTTTCTTT. This encodes CASSVATPGQVEAFF.

The V call is TRBV9, the J call TRBJ2-1, with TRBD2 identical over 11 bases. The CDR3 covers 16 residues. The germline V gene encodes CDR1 SGDLS and CDR2 YYNGEE. J lost 4 bases, V lost 3 bases, and 6 bases had no gene match. Here the CDR3 reads CASSAPLAGGYNEQFF. In DNA, the CDR3 is TGTGCCAGCAGCGCCCCCCTAGCGGGAGGTTACAATGAGCAGTTCTTC.

In its sample, this clone was seen once. The chain combines TRBV7-2 with TRBJ2-7; the D call may be TRBD1 or TRBD2 (5 bases each). The CDR3 length is 14 residues. The germline gives CDR1 SGHTA, CDR2 FQGNSA. Trimming removed 2 bases at V and 3 bases at J, with 11 bases between. CDR3 nucleotides: TGTGCCAGCAGCTTAAGCAGGGAGATCTACGAGCAGTACTTC. Residues: CASSLSREIYEQYF.

The V call is TRBV28, the J call TRBJ2-7; D is perhaps TRBD1 or TRBD2 (6 bases each). The CDR3 extends over 15 amino acids. V was cut by 3 bases and J by 0 bases, with 12 bases left in between. Germline assignment: CDR1 MDHEN and CDR2 SYDVKM. Here the CDR3 DNA reads TGTGCCAGCAGTTTGGGGGGCCGTCTCTCCTACGAGCAGTACTTC. Protein: CASSLGGRLSYEQYF.

This chain connects TRBV5-1 to TRBJ2-1; D ambiguous. Germline CDR1 and CDR2: SGHRS and YFSETQ. The CDR3 contains 12 residues. Trimming removed 4 bases from V and 9 bases from J, with 11 bases in between. Written as DNA, the CDR3 is TGCGCCAGCAGCCCAGGTGTACCTGAGCAGTTCTTC. Protein sequence: CASSPGVPEQFF.

The V call is TRBV6-1, the J call TRBJ1-3; D gene uncertain. This CDR3 is built from 15 residues. From germline, CDR1 is MNHNS and CDR2 SASEGT. With 8 bases removed from V and 0 bases from J, the gap between germline ends came to 14 bases. Here the CDR3 reads CASGKDGSSGNTIYF. The DNA of the CDR3 is TGTGCCAGCGGGAAGGACGGTAGCTCTGGAAACACCATATATTTT.

This chain connects TRBV5-1 to TRBJ2-3, with D possibly TRBD1 on 5 matching bases. Germline CDR1 and CDR2: SGHRS and YFSETQ. This CDR3 has 17 residues. V lost 0 bases to trimming and J lost 2 bases, with 16 bases between them. Written as DNA, the CDR3 is TGCGCCAGCAGCTTGGTAGGGGTCGAAGAGGACACAGATACGCAGTATTTT. Amino acids: CASSLVGVEEDTDTQYF.

The chain is built from TRBV19 and TRBJ2-7, with 9 bases fitting TRBD1. The CDR3 runs to 16 residues. Trimming cost V 7 bases and J 3 bases; bases outside gene matches: 13. Germline V gene sequence: CDR1 LNHDA, CDR2 SQIVND (reference sequence). CDR3 protein: CASTETGTGLNYEQYF. Written as DNA, the CDR3 is TGTGCCAGTACCGAAACCGGGACAGGGCTCAACTACGAGCAGTACTTC.

The CDR3 loop reads CASNRQGRSGNTIYF. CDR3 DNA sequence: TGTGCCAGCAACCGACAGGGTCGCTCTGGAAACACCATATATTTT. This chain uses TRBV28 with TRBJ1-3; 7 bases line up with TRBD1. Germline trimming cut 7 bases from V and 0 bases from J; bases unmatched to any gene: 6. The germline V gene has CDR1 MDHEN and CDR2 SYDVKM. The CDR3 is 15 residues long. Combining the CDR3 with reference TRBV28 and TRBJ1-3 gives the whole variable domain DVKVTQSSRYLVKRTGEKVFLECVQDMDHENMFWYRQDPGLGLRLIYFSYDVKMKEKGDIPEGYSVSREKKERFSLILESASTNQTSMYLCASNRQGRSGNTIYFGEGSWLTVV.

The rearrangement links TRBV5-1 to TRBJ2-3; 9 bases map to TRBD1. The CDR3 is 15 amino acids. Trimming removed 4 bases from V and 6 bases from J; junction bases left unmatched: 9. Germline CDR1 reads SGHRS; CDR2 reads YFSETQ. CDR3 residues: CASSVQGAERDTQYF. CDR3 coding DNA: TGCGCCAGCAGCGTACAGGGGGCGGAGCGCGATACGCAGTATTTT.

The CDR3: CASSARRGNTEAFF. For the CDR3, the DNA is TGCGCCAGCAGTGCCCGTCGGGGGAACACTGAAGCTTTCTTT. The chain is built from TRBV10-1 and TRBJ1-1; D gene ambiguous. Germline loops: CDR1 WNHNN, CDR2 SYGVQD (reference sequence). V was pared by 4 bases and J by 1 base, with 10 bases between. This CDR3 is built from 14 residues.

The gene calls are TRBV6-6 and TRBJ2-1; D unclear. Deletions cut 0 bases from V and 10 bases from J, with 4 bases between. CDR3 length: 11 amino acids. Germline loops: CDR1 MNHNY, CDR2 SVGAGI (reference sequence). CDR3 sequence (DNA): TGTGCCAGCAGTTACTCTAGGGAGCAGTTCTTC. It specifies CASSYSREQFF.

This chain uses TRBV27 with TRBJ1-1; D is possibly TRBD1 (5 bases). This CDR3 is 15 amino acids long. Germline-derived CDR1 and CDR2 are MNHEY and SMNVEV (reference sequence). The V gene lost 7 bases and the J gene lost 3 bases, with 18 bases spanning the gap. The CDR3 nucleotides are TGTGCCAGCAAGGGGACCTCCCCTAGGGACACTGAAGCTTTCTTT. This translates into CASKGTSPRDTEAFF.

CDR3 protein: CASSARGPAGGDTQYF. The CDR3 region has the DNA TGTGCCAGCAGCGCTCGAGGGCCCGCGGGGGGGGATACGCAGTATTTT. The chain has TRBV7-2 and TRBJ2-3; 9 positions agree with TRBD2. CDR1 is SGHTA, CDR2 FQGNSA, per germline. Germline trimming cut 5 bases from V and 6 bases from J; bases unmatched to any gene: 12. The CDR3 is 16 amino acids.

The rearrangement joins TRBV19 to TRBJ1-1, with D unclear. CDR1 LNHDA and CDR2 SQIVND come from the germline V gene (reference sequence). The CDR3 length is 11 residues. Trimming took off 3 bases at V and 4 bases at J, with 3 bases between the two ends. CDR3 sequence reads: CASSMVTEAFF. In DNA, the CDR3 is TGTGCCAGTAGTATGGTCACTGAAGCTTTCTTT.

The chain combines TRBV6-5 with TRBJ1-1, with D tentatively TRBD1 (6 bases). V lost 8 bases to trimming and J lost 6 bases, with 19 bases between them. The CDR3 contains 14 residues. Germline values: CDR1 MNHEY, CDR2 SVGAGI. CDR3 coding DNA: TGTGCCAGCTCCCTGGGTCAGGGGCGATCTGAAGCTTTCTTT. Encoded protein: CASSLGQGRSEAFF.

The V and J genes are TRBV7-3 and TRBJ2-3, with 15 bases aligning to TRBD2. After removal of 4 bases from V and 3 bases from J, the junction contained 8 bases not matched to a gene. This CDR3 spans 18 amino acids. Germline V lookup: CDR1 SGHTA, CDR2 FQGTGA. CDR3 loop: CASSSGLAGGSETDTQYF. As DNA, the CDR3 is TGTGCCAGCAGCTCTGGACTAGCGGGGGGGTCGGAGACAGATACGCAGTATTTT.

J is TRBJ1-3 and V is TRBV11-1; unclear D gene. Germline CDR1 reads SGHAT; CDR2 reads FQDESV (reference sequence). The CDR3 spans 16 residues. The V end lost 4 bases, the J end lost 2 bases, and 15 bases lay between the germline ends. CDR3 DNA: TGTGCCAGCAGCTCGCCGGGCCTGGGTGCTGGAAACACCATATATTTT. Its protein is CASSSPGLGAGNTIYF.

About this clone: Additional DNA sequences in this sample encode the identical CDR3. The chain joins TRBV7-9 to TRBJ1-4; 8 nucleotides align to TRBD1. The CDR3 sequence is 15 residues long. Germline CDR1 and CDR2: SEHNR and FQNEAQ (reference sequence). The V gene end was trimmed by 4 bases and the J gene end by 3 bases; junction bases not matched to a gene: 4. The CDR3 DNA reads as TGTGCCAGCAGCTGGGGGACAGGATCTAATGAAAAACTGTTTTTT. This translates into CASSWGTGSNEKLFF.

The V and J genes are TRBV5-1 and TRBJ1-6, with 10 positions matching TRBD1. The germline V gene encodes CDR1 SGHRS and CDR2 YFSETQ. The J segment lost 5 bases and the V segment lost 0 bases, leaving 5 bases of the junction unmatched. The CDR3 contains 17 residues. CDR3 loop: CASSLAGGQGDNSPLHF. DNA of the CDR3: TGCGCCAGCAGCTTGGCCGGAGGACAGGGGGATAATTCACCCCTCCACTTT.

The chain couples TRBV7-2 to TRBJ1-3; 10 bases align to TRBD1. Germline V gene lookup returns CDR1 SGHTA and CDR2 FQGNSA. V trimming: 4 bases; J trimming: 13 bases; junction bases outside the gene matches: 7. The CDR3 spans 13 residues. The CDR3 sequence: CASSSGTGVAIYF. In DNA form, the CDR3 reads TGTGCCAGCAGCTCGGGGACAGGGGTCGCGATATATTTT.

Turning to this clone: Within the sample, other DNA sequences also encode this same CDR3. The J gene is TRBJ2-2, the V gene TRBV18, with a weak D call TRBD1 (6 bases). The CDR3 is 15 amino acids. Germline lookup yields CDR1 KGHSH and CDR2 LQKENI. Trimming pared 2 bases from V and 4 bases from J, leaving 11 bases between. This CDR3 is CASSPGQGSTGELFF. The CDR3 DNA sequence: TGTGCCAGCTCACCAGGGCAGGGGAGCACCGGGGAGCTGTTTTTT.

This chain uses TRBV10-3 with TRBJ2-3; no definite D call. Trimming cost V 11 bases and J 3 bases, with 9 bases left between them. Germline CDR1 ENHRY, CDR2 SYGVKD. The CDR3 loop spans 11 amino acids. CDR3: CASTGTDTQYF. CDR3 in DNA: TGTGCCTCGACCGGGACAGATACGCAGTATTTT.